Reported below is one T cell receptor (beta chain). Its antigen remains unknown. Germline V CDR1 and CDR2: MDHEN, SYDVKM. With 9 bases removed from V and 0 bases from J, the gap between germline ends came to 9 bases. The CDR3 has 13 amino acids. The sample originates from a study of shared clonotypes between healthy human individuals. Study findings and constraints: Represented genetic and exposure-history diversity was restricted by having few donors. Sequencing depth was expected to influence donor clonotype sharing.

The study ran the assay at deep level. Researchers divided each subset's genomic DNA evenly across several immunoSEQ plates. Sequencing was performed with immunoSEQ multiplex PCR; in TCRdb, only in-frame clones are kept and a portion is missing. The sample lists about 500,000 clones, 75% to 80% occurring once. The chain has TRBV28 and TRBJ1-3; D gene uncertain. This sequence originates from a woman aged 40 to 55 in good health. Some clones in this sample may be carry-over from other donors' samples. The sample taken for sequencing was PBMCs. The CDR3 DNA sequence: TGTGCCAGTCGGCCGAGCTCTGGAAACACCATATATTTT. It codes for CASRPSSGNTIYF. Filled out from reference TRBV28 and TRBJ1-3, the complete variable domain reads DVKVTQSSRYLVKRTGEKVFLECVQDMDHENMFWYRQDPGLGLRLIYFSYDVKMKEKGDIPEGYSVSREKKERFSLILESASTNQTSMYLCASRPSSGNTIYFGEGSWLTVV.